A single sample gave rise to the 24 T cell receptor beta chains below, sequenced in a study of T-cell memory formation after mild COVID-19. MiXCR was run by TCRdb on the 5' RACE reads, yielding one entry per CDR3 protein. The sample shows fewer than 550,000 distinct CDR3 sequences, over 15% of them seen only once. Sequenced: PBMCs or a T cell subset sorted from them (not recorded which). These receptors were obtained from an adult woman who had mild COVID-19 (a few samples of this study predate the infection). Cell type and time point are not known.

This clonotype turned up a few times. The chain couples TRBV5-1 to TRBJ1-1, with a weak D call TRBD1 (5 bases). The germline gives CDR1 SGHRS, CDR2 YFSETQ. The CDR3 has 14 residues. V was shortened by 5 bases and J by 0 bases, with 11 bases between the two germline ends. The CDR3 DNA follows: TGCGCCAGCAGGTCCGGGACGGTGAACACTGAAGCTTTCTTT. It translates to CASRSGTVNTEAFF.

This clonotype was seen many times. The chain links TRBV7-6 to TRBJ2-3; D not resolved. The germline V gene encodes CDR1 SGHVS and CDR2 FNYEAQ. V was cut by 3 bases and J by 4 bases, with 11 bases left in between. The length of the CDR3 is 14 residues. The CDR3 is CASSFQLAADTQYF. CDR3 nucleotide sequence: TGTGCCAGCAGCTTCCAATTGGCGGCAGATACGCAGTATTTT.

The table lists this clonotype with a few counts. The CDR3 sequence is CASTLREGDTGELFF. CDR3 DNA: TGTGCCAGCACCTTGCGGGAGGGCGACACCGGGGAGCTGTTTTTT. The chain recombines TRBV7-9 with TRBJ2-2, with TRBD2 matching 9 bases. Trimming at V came to 7 bases and at J to 3 bases, leaving 6 bases not matched to a gene. The CDR3 is made up of 15 amino acids. The germline gives CDR1 SEHNR, CDR2 FQNEAQ (reference sequence).

In this sample, this clonotype turned up a few times. This chain uses TRBV7-9 with TRBJ2-5, with 7 bases matching TRBD1. The CDR3 consists of 16 residues. V was clipped by 1 base and J by 0 bases; unmatched bases: 5. The germline CDR1 and CDR2 sequences are SEHNR and FQNEAQ (reference sequence). This CDR3 reads CASSLGATGYQETQYF. The CDR3 DNA is TGTGCCAGCAGCTTAGGGGCGACAGGGTACCAAGAGACCCAGTACTTC.

The chain couples TRBV3-1 to TRBJ2-3; tentative D call: TRBD2 (5 bases). The germline V gene encodes CDR1 LGHDT and CDR2 YNNKEL (reference sequence). This CDR3 is 17 amino acids long. V shed 2 bases and J shed 1 base, with 16 bases lying between them. The CDR3 bases are TGTGCCAGCAGCCAATTTGAACCGGGGTTAGGCACAGATACGCAGTATTTT. This sequence encodes CASSQFEPGLGTDTQYF.

The chain has TRBV3-1 and TRBJ2-7; D not certain. The V gene's germline CDR1 is LGHDT and CDR2 YNNKEL (reference sequence). This CDR3 has 13 residues. V was pared by 0 bases and J by 4 bases, with 7 bases between. The CDR3, as DNA: TGTGCCAGCAGCCAAGATGTAGATTACGAGCAGTACTTC. Translation: CASSQDVDYEQYF.

The gene calls are TRBV12-3 or TRBV12-4 and TRBJ2-5, with D possibly being TRBD1 (5 bases). The germline V and J ends were trimmed by 6 bases and 4 bases, with 18 bases remaining between them. The CDR3 covers 15 residues. This CDR3 is CASRPTVERGETQYF. The CDR3 DNA is TGTGCCAGCAGACCGACAGTGGAGCGAGGAGAGACCCAGTACTTC.

This clonotype was recorded a few times. The chain is built from TRBV20-1 and TRBJ2-3; TRBD2 agrees at 10 bases. CDR3 length equals 15 residues. Germline V gives CDR1 DFQATT, CDR2 SNEGSKA (reference sequence). V shed 6 bases and J 2 bases; nucleotides not matched to a gene: 8. The chain's CDR3 is CSARTSGSLTDTQYF. In DNA form, the CDR3 reads TGCAGTGCACGGACTAGCGGCTCACTCACAGATACGCAGTATTTT.

A few counts support this clonotype. The chain combines TRBV9 with TRBJ2-7; 8 nucleotides line up with TRBD1. This CDR3 comprises 15 residues. From germline, CDR1 is SGDLS and CDR2 YYNGEE. The V gene end was trimmed by 2 bases and the J gene end by 5 bases; junction bases not matched to a gene: 9. This CDR3 is CASSVTGGIIDEQYF. CDR3 sequence (DNA): TGTGCCAGCAGCGTTACAGGGGGAATCATCGACGAGCAGTACTTC.

The V and J genes are TRBV6-5 and TRBJ2-2; 10 nucleotides match TRBD1. J lost 5 bases, V lost 7 bases, and 7 bases had no gene match. The CDR3 covers 15 residues. The germline CDR1 and CDR2 sequences are MNHEY and SVGAGI. The CDR3 loop is CASISGQGRTGELFF. The DNA of the CDR3 is TGTGCCAGCATCTCGGGACAGGGGAGGACCGGGGAGCTGTTTTTT.

The V call is TRBV24-1, the J call TRBJ2-1; 13 positions agree with TRBD2. The CDR3 is 13 amino acids. Germline V gene data show CDR1 as KGHDR and CDR2 as SFDVKD. Unmatched junction bases numbered 4, after V lost 11 bases and J lost 7 bases. The CDR3 nucleotides are TGTGCCATCGGACTAGCGGGAGATAATGAGCAGTTCTTC. Protein sequence: CAIGLAGDNEQFF.

V is TRBV5-1 and J is TRBJ2-1, with TRBD1 matching 9 bases. The CDR3 totals 15 residues. Trimming removed 5 bases from V and 7 bases from J; junction bases left unmatched: 10. Germline V gene data show CDR1 as SGHRS and CDR2 as YFSETQ. The CDR3 nucleotides read TGCGCCAGCAGGGATGGGACAGGGACTGGTAATGAGCAGTTCTTC. Residues: CASRDGTGTGNEQFF.

This sequence joins TRBV7-6 and TRBJ1-2; 10 bases are shared with TRBD1. The germline CDR1 and CDR2 sequences are SGHVS and FNYEAQ. The length of the CDR3 is 14 residues. V gave up 5 bases and J gave up 4 bases; unmatched junction bases: 4. The CDR3 region has the DNA TGTGCCAGCAGCGAGGACAGGGGGATCTATGGCTACACCTTC. Translating gives CASSEDRGIYGYTF.

This chain joins TRBV10-3 and TRBJ1-6; 10 positions match TRBD1. The CDR3 sequence is 14 residues long. CDR1 and CDR2 from the germline V gene are ENHRY and SYGVKD. V was clipped by 4 bases and J by 9 bases; unmatched bases: 3. The CDR3 DNA sequence: TGTGCCATCAGTGGGACAGGGGGGATTTCACCCCTCCACTTT. This gives the protein CAISGTGGISPLHF.

This clonotype was detected only a few times. This sequence joins TRBV6-5 and TRBJ1-1; weak D call: TRBD1 (5 bases). This CDR3 spans 15 amino acids. Germline V CDR1 and CDR2: MNHEY, SVGAGI. The ends were cut back, 9 bases at V and 1 base at J, with 18 bases in the middle. CDR3 loop: CASKLRGGRNTEAFF. CDR3 in DNA: TGTGCCAGTAAGTTACGGGGGGGTAGGAACACTGAAGCTTTCTTT.

This clonotype came up a few times. The J gene is TRBJ2-1, the V gene TRBV3-1; D might be TRBD2 (5 bases). CDR3 length equals 17 residues. Germline loops: CDR1 LGHDT, CDR2 YNNKEL (reference sequence). V dropped 1 base and J dropped 2 bases, with 15 bases sitting between them. The CDR3 region has the DNA TGTGCCAGCAGCCAAGGGCGGGTTAGGGAGCCCTACAATGAGCAGTTCTTC. This translates into CASSQGRVREPYNEQFF.

This clonotype was observed many times. The rearrangement uses TRBV7-8 and TRBJ2-7, with D perhaps TRBD2 (5 bases). This CDR3 has 15 residues. The ends were cut back, 2 bases at V and 12 bases at J, with 23 bases in the middle. Looked up from germline, CDR1 is SGHVS and CDR2 is FQNEAQ. CDR3 region: CASSLSPGMGEQSYF. The DNA for the CDR3 is TGTGCCAGCAGCTTATCGCCTGGCATGGGAGAGCAATCGTACTTC.

The V and J genes are TRBV24-1 and TRBJ1-1, with 8 bases identical to TRBD1. This CDR3 is 13 amino acids long. Germline-derived CDR1 and CDR2 are KGHDR and SFDVKD. V shed 7 bases, J shed 4 bases, and the junction held 4 bases outside the gene matches. CDR3: CATRHDRGTEAFF. CDR3 nucleotides: TGTGCCACCAGGCATGACAGGGGCACTGAAGCTTTCTTT.

The V gene is TRBV24-1, the J gene TRBJ1-2; D is undetermined. CDR3 length: 13 amino acids. Germline CDR1 KGHDR, CDR2 SFDVKD. V was shortened by 2 bases and J by 4 bases, with 7 bases between the two germline ends. The CDR3 sequence: CATSDSTFYGYTF. CDR3 nucleotide sequence: TGTGCCACCAGTGATTCCACATTCTATGGCTACACCTTC.

The rearrangement links TRBV4-1 to TRBJ1-4; 9 bases agree with TRBD1. The ends lost 4 bases at V and 7 bases at J; junction bases unmatched: 13. Germline V lookup: CDR1 MGHRA, CDR2 YSYEKL. CDR3 length: 17 residues. The DNA of the CDR3 is TGCGCCAGCAGCCGGGGACAGGGATATGGTCTGGGTGAAAAACTGTTTTTT. It is translated as CASSRGQGYGLGEKLFF.

This clonotype was counted a few times. The genes are TRBV29-1 and TRBJ2-3; no clear D gene. Germline V gives CDR1 SQVTM, CDR2 ANQGSEA. This CDR3 has 13 residues. V was shortened by 4 bases and J by 4 bases, with 12 bases between the two germline ends. The CDR3 bases are TGCAGCGTTGCATTCTTCGAGGCAGATACGCAGTATTTT. Translating it yields CSVAFFEADTQYF.

The rearrangement uses TRBV6-1 and TRBJ1-1; 7 bases are shared with TRBD1. With V trimmed by 2 bases and J by 3 bases, 9 bases remained unmatched. CDR3 length: 16 amino acids. The germline V gene has CDR1 MNHNS and CDR2 SASEGT. Here the CDR3 reads CASSESLGGAYTEAFF. The CDR3 DNA sequence: TGTGCCAGCAGTGAATCTTTAGGGGGCGCGTACACTGAAGCTTTCTTT.

This clonotype has only a few counts. V is TRBV15 and J is TRBJ2-5, with 8 nucleotides matching TRBD2. The CDR3 is made up of 15 amino acids. The junction had 8 bases not matched to a gene; V was cut back by 5 bases and J by 3 bases. CDR1 and CDR2 from the germline V gene are LNHNV and YYDKDF (reference sequence). In nucleotides, the CDR3 is TGTGCCACCAGCGGACACCGGACTAGCAAAGAGACCCAGTACTTC. It is translated as CATSGHRTSKETQYF.

This clonotype was observed a handful of times. The chain carries TRBV20-1 and TRBJ1-5, with a tentative D call TRBD1 (5 bases). The germline V gene has CDR1 DFQATT and CDR2 SNEGSKA (reference sequence). The CDR3 has 13 amino acids. The germline V and J ends were trimmed by 5 bases and 4 bases, with 12 bases remaining between them. CDR3 protein: CSAPREANQPQHF. The DNA of the CDR3 is TGCAGTGCTCCCAGGGAAGCAAATCAGCCCCAGCATTTT.